Detailed here is one T cell receptor beta chain. Its target antigen remains unknown. Per-base quality was not reported, and no clone a single base away is much larger than it. Relative to germline, V is 4 bases shorter and J is 1 base shorter, with 10 bases between their ends. CDR3 length: 14 amino acids, cysteine to phenylalanine. Left in the record is the CDR3 DNA by itself, 42 bases read in frame from the first base. CDR1 and CDR2, looked up from the germline V gene, are SNHLY and FYNNEI. Each collaborating institution followed its own protocols to collect whole blood in K2EDTA tubes. For TCRbeta analysis, collaborator samples were shipped as frozen whole blood, as isolated PBMCs, or as DNA extracted from either sample type. The immunoSEQ Assay, a bias-controlled multiplex PCR, was used to amplify TCRbeta CDR3 regions from genomic DNA. The authors' analysis ran thus. The number of nucleated cells in each sample was estimated from the amplification of reference gene primers within the assay. To quantify the absolute abundance of each unique TCRbeta CDR3 rearrangement, sequence reads were collapsed and filtered. For each sample, productive Simpson clonality was calculated as the square root of Simpson's diversity index over productive rearrangements. Held by TCRdb, this immuneACCESS table contains in-frame sequences only and omits some clones. Under half of the omission traces to an unresolved V gene where checked; the cause of the rest is unknown. That table furnishes V, J and clone size, whereas the DNA furnished D and trimming. This sample gives about 100,000 clones in total; less than 90% of them show up just once. The ten largest clones take up 0.95% to 1.5% of the sample.

This entry comes from a study of blood T cell repertoires in COVID-19 (TCRdb year 2020). As for the study more broadly: The collaborator samples originated in the United States, Italy and Spain and spanned the acute and convalescent phases of COVID-19. Where available, HLA class I and class II types were taken from metadata supplied by the sample provider and were not determined by assay-based typing. The repertoires were released in a freely available public database meant as a resource for research on the immune response to SARS-CoV-2. The samples were drawn from the first 160 participants of the ongoing ImmuneRACE study and from more than 1,000 subjects provided by 6 global collaborators. Sample metadata almost always included a de-identified subject ID, COVID-19 status, age in years and sex. Deeply sampled blood TCRbeta repertoires from subjects exposed to, actively infected with, or recovered from COVID-19 were included in the dataset. The material from the prospective study consisted of cDNA or gDNA derived from T cells, B-cell-depleted T cells, or PBMCs.

Study-wide findings and limitations: How much clinical and demographic metadata was included differed by source and by participant, and the metadata was provided uncurated.

The chain is encoded by TRBV2 joined to TRBJ1-1, with no confident D gene call. Sequencing used peripheral blood. The sequence was obtained from a man aged 80 or over with active or convalescent COVID-19. The CDR3 protein: CASSAGNSNTEAFF. Here is the DNA: TGTGCCAGCAGTGCGGGGAATTCGAACACTGAAGCTTTCTTT.